Listed below are T cell receptor beta chains from one sample, sequenced in a study of blood T cell repertoires in COVID-19. Here immunoSEQ multiplex PCR was the method, and the copy in TCRdb shows in-frame clones only, minus some. The top ten hold around 12% of the sample, which has about 59,000 clones, approximately 78% seen once. Sequenced material: peripheral blood. These receptors originate from a man of 80 years or more with acute or convalescent COVID-19. The conserved cysteine and the conserved F or W are not part of the CDR3 here. Fields, in order: V gene, J gene, CDR3 protein.

>TRBV27|TRBJ2-7
ASSYPRDRGNYEQY
>TRBV28|TRBJ1-2
ASSLGGQSYGYT
>TRBV19|TRBJ2-1
ASRRQSNSYNEQF
>TRBV25-1|TRBJ2-3
ASSEMDGRDTQY
>TRBV2|TRBJ2-3
ASSVASGSADTQY
>TRBV2|TRBJ2-7
ASSDPGVPYEQY
>TRBV7-2|TRBJ2-7
ASSSSGGGQY
>TRBV7-8|TRBJ1-2
ASSLTHGQSYT
>TRBV9|TRBJ2-2
ASSVGQAGGELF
>TRBV9|TRBJ2-7
ASSVAPGGSYEQY
>TRBV5-1|TRBJ2-3
ASSLTVQFSTDTQY
>TRBV9|TRBJ1-1
ASSFTDTNTEAF
>TRBV18|TRBJ2-5
ASSDTLAGQETQY
>TRBV5-1|TRBJ1-1
ASSSAPGQGSNTEAF
>TRBV18|TRBJ2-1
ASSPRNSGYNEQF
>TRBV7-8|TRBJ2-2
ASSPRGQGVGELF
>TRBV12-1|TRBJ1-5
ASSFRVGQRQGASPEGNQPQH
>TRBV12-3/TRBV12-4|TRBJ2-1
ASSFASVNEQF
>TRBV2|TRBJ2-5
ASGVGGETQY